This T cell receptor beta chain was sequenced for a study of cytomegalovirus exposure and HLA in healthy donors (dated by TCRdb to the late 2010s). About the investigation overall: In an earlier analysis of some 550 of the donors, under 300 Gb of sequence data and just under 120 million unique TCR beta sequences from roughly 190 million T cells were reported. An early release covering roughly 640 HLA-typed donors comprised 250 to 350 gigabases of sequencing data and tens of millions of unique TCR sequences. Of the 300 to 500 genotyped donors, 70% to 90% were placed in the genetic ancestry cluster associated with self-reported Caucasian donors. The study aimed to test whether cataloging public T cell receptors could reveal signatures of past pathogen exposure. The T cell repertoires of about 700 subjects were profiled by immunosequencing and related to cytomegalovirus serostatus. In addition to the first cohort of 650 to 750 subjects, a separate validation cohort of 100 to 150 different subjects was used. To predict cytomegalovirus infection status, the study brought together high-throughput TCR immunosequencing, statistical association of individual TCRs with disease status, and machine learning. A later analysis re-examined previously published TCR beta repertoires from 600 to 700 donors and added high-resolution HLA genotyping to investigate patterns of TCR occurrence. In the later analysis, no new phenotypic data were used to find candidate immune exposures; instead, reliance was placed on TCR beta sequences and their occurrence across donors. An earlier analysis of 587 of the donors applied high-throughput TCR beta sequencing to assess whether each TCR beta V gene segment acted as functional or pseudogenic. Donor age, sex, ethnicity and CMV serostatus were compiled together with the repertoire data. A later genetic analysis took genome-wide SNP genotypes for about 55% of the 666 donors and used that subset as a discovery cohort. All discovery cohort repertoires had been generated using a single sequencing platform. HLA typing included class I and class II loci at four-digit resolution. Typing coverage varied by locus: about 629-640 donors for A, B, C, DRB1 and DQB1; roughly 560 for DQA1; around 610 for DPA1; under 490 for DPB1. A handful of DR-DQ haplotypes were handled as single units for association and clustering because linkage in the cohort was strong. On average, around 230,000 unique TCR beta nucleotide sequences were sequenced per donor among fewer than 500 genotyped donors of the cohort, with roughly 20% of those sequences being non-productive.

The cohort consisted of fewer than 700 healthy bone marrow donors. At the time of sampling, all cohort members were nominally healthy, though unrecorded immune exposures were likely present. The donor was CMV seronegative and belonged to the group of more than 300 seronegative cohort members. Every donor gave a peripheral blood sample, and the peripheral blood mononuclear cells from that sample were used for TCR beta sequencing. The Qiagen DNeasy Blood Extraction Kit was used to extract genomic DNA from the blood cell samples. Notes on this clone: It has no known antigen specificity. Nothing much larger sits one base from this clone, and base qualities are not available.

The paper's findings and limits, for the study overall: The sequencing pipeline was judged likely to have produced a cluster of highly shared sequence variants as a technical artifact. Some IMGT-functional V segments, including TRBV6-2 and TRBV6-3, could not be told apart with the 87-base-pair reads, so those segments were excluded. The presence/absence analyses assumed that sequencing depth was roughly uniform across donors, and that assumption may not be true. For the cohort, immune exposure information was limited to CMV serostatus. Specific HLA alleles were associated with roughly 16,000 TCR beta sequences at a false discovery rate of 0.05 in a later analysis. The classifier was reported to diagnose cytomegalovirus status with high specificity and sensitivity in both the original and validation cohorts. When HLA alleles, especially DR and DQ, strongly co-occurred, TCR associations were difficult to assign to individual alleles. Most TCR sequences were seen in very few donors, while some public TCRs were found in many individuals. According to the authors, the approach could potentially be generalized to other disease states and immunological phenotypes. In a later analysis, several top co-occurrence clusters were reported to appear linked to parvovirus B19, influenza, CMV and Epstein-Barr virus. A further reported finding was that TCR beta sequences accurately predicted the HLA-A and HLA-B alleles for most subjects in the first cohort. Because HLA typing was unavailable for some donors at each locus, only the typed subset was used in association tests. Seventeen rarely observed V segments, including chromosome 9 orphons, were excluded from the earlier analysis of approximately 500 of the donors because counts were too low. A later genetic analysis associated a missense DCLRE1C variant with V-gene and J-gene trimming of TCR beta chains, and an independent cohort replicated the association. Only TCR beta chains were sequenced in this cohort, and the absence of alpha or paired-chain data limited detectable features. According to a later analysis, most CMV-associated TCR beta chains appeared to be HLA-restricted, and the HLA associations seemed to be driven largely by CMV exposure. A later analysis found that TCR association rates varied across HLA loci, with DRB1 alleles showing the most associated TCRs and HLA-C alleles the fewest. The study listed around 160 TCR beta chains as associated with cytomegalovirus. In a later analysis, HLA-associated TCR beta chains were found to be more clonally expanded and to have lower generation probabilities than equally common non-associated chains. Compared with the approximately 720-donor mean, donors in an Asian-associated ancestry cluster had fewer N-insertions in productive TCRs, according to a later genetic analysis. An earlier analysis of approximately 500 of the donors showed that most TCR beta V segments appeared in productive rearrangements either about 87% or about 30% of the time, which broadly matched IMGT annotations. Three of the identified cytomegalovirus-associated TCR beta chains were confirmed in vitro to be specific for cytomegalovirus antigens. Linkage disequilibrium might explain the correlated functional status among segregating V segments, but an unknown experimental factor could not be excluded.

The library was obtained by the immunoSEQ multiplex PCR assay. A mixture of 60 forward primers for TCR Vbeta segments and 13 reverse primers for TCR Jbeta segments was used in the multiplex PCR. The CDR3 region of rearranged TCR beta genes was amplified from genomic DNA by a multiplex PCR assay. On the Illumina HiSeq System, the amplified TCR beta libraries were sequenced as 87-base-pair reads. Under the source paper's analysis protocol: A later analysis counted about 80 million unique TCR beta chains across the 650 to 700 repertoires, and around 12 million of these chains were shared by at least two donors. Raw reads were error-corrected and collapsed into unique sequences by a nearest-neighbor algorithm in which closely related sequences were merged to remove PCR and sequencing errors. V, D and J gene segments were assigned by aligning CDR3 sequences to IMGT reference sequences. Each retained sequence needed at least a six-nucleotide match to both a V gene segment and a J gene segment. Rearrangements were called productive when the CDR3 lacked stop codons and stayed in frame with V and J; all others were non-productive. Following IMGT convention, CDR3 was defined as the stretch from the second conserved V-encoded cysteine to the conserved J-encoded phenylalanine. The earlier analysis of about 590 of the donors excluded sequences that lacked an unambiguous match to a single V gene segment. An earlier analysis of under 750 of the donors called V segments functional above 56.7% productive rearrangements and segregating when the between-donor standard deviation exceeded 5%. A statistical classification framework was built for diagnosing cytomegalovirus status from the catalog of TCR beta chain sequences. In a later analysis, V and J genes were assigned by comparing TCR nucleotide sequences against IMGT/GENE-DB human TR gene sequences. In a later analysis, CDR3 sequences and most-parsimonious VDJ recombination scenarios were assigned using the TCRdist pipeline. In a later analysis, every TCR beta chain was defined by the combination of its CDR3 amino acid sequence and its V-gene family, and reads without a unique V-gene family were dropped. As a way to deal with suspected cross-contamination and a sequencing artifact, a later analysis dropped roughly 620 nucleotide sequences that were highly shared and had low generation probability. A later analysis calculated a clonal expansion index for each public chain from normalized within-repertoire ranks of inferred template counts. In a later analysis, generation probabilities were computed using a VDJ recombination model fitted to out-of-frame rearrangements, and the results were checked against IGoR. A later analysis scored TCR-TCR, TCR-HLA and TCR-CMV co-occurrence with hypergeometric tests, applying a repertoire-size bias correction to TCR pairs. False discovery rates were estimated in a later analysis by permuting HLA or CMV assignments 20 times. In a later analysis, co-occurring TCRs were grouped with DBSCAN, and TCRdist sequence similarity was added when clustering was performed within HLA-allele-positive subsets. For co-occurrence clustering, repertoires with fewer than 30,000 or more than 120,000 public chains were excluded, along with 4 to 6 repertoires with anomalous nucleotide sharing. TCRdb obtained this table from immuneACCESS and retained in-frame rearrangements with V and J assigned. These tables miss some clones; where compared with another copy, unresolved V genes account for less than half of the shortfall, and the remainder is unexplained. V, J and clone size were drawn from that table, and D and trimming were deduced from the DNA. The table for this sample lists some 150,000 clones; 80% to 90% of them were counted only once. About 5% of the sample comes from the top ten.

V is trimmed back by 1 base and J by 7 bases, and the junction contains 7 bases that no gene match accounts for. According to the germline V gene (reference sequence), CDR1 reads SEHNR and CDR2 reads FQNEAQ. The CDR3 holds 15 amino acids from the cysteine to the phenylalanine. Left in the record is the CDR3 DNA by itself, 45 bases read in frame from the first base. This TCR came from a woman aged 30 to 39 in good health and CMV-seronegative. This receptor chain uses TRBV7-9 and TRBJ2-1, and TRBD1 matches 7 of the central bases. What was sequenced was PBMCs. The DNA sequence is TGTGCCAGCAGCTTAGTTGCGACAGGGCCAAATGAGCAGTTCTTC. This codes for CASSLVATGPNEQFF.